The 5 T cell receptor beta chains in this list originate from one sample, sequenced in a study of cytomegalovirus exposure and HLA in healthy donors. A multiplex PCR was run with 60 Vbeta primers and 13 Jbeta primers. TCRdb's copy holds only in-frame clones and misses some; the assay was immunoSEQ multiplex PCR. The sample has some 96,000 clones, and its top ten clones hold around 3.4%. The sample comprised PBMCs. The receptors derive from a woman in her twenties or thirties in good health and CMV-seronegative.

The chain has TRBV5-6 and TRBJ2-6; the D gene is possibly TRBD2 (5 bases). V was shortened by 3 bases and J by 2 bases, with 15 bases between the two germline ends. The CDR3 is made up of 17 amino acids. The germline V gene encodes CDR1 SGHDT and CDR2 YYEEEE. This CDR3 reads CASSYRGRYPGANVLTF. The CDR3 coding sequence is TGTGCCAGCAGCTATCGAGGGAGATACCCTGGGGCCAACGTCCTGACTTTC. Combining the CDR3 with reference TRBV5-6 and TRBJ2-6 gives the whole variable domain DAGVTQSPTHLIKTRGQQVTLRCSPKSGHDTVSWYQQALGQGPQFIFQYYEEEERQRGNFPDRFSGHQFPNYSSELNVNALLLGDSALYLCASSYRGRYPGANVLTFGAGSRLTVL.

The CDR3 nucleotides read TGTGCCAGCAGCTTAGTCGTCGGGGAGGGGGGCGGATATGGCTACACCTTC. It codes for CASSLVVGEGGGYGYTF. The rearrangement joins TRBV11-2 to TRBJ1-2; possibly TRBD1 for D (6 bases). Trimming took off 1 base at V and 5 bases at J, with 20 bases between the two ends. This CDR3 has 17 amino acids. CDR1 SGHAT and CDR2 FQNNGV come from the germline V gene.

V usage is TRBV5-1 and J usage is TRBJ2-5; 9 bases agree with TRBD2. Trimming at V came to 0 bases and at J to 4 bases, leaving 13 bases not matched to a gene. Germline CDR1 is SGHRS and CDR2 is YFSETQ. This CDR3 is 18 amino acids long. CDR3 protein: CASSLGLASGAAGETQYF. CDR3 bases: TGCGCCAGCAGCTTGGGGCTGGCTAGCGGGGCGGCGGGAGAGACCCAGTACTTC. Looking up the rest from reference TRBV5-1 and TRBJ2-5 gives the full variable domain: KAGVTQTPRYLIKTRGQQVTLSCSPISGHRSVSWYQQTPGQGLQFLFEYFSETQRNKGNFPGRFSGRQFSNSRSEMNVSTLELGDSALYLCASSLGLASGAAGETQYFGPGTRLLVL.

The V and J genes are TRBV6-4 and TRBJ2-5, with 9 bases lining up with TRBD1. Germline trimming cut 6 bases from V and 9 bases from J; bases unmatched to any gene: 5. This CDR3 comprises 12 residues. Germline CDR1 is MRHNA and CDR2 is SNTAGT. In DNA form, the CDR3 reads TGTGCCAGCAGCTCCGGACAGGGGCCCCAGTACTTC. It codes for CASSSGQGPQYF.

V is TRBV7-9 and J is TRBJ2-7; D is perhaps TRBD1 (5 bases). The germline V gene encodes CDR1 SEHNR and CDR2 FQNEAQ (reference sequence). Between the trimmed V and J ends, which lost 1 base and 3 bases, there was a span of 10 bases. This CDR3 is built from 14 residues. CDR3 in DNA: TGTGCCAGCAGCTTAGTCTGGCAGGGCTACGAGCAGTACTTC. The encoded protein is CASSLVWQGYEQYF.